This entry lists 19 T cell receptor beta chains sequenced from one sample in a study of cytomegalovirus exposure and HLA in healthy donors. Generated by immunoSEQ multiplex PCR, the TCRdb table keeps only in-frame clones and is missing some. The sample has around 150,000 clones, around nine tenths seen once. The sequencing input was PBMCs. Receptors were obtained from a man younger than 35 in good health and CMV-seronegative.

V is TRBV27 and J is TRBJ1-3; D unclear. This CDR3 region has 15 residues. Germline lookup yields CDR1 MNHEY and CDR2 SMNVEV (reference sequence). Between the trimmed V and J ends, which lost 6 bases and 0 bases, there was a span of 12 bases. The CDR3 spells CASSLRSNSGNTIYF. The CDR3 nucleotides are TGTGCCAGCAGCCTCAGGTCGAACTCTGGAAACACCATATATTTT.

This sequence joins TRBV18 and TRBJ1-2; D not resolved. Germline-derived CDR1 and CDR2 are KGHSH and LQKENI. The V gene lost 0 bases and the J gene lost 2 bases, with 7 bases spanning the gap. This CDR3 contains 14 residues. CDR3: CASSPPTPNYGYTF. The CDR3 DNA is TGTGCCAGCTCACCACCTACTCCGAACTATGGCTACACCTTC.

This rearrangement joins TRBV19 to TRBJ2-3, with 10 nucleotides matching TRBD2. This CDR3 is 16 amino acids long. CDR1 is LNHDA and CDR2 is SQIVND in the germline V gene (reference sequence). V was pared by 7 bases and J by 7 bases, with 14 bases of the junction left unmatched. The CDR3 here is CASTSNGASGSYTQYF. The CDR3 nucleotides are TGTGCCAGTACCTCCAACGGGGCTAGCGGGAGCTATACGCAGTATTTT.

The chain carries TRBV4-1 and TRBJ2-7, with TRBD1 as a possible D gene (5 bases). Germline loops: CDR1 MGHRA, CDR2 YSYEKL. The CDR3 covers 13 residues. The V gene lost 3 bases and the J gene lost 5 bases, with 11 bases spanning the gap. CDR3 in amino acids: CASSHAQGDEQYF. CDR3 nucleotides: TGCGCCAGCAGCCACGCCCAGGGCGACGAGCAGTACTTC.

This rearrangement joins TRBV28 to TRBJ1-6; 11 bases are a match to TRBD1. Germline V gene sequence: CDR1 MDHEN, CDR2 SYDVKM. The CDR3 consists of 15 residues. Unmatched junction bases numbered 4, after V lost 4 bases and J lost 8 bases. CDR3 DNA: TGTGCCAGCAGTTCGGGACAGGGGGGTCATTCACCCCTCCACTTT. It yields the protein CASSSGQGGHSPLHF.

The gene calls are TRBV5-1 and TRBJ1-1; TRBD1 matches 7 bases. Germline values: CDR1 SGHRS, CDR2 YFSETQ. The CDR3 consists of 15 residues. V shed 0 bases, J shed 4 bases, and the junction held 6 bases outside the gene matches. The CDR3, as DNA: TGCGCCAGCAGCTTGGGCACAGGGGCCACCACTGAAGCTTTCTTT. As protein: CASSLGTGATTEAFF.

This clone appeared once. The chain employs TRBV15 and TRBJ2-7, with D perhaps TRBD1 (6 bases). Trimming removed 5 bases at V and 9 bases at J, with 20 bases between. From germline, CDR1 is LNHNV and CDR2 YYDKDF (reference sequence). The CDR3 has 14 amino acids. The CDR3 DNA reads TGTGCCACCAGCTATGTGACAGGCCCGTCCGGGCAGTACTTC. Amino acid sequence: CATSYVTGPSGQYF.

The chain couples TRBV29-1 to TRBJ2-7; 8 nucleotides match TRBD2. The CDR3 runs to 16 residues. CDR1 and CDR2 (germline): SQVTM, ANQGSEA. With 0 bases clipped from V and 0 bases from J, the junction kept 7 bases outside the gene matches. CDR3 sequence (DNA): TGCAGCGTTGAAGATAGGCTAGCGGGCTCCTCCTACGAGCAGTACTTC. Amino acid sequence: CSVEDRLAGSSYEQYF.

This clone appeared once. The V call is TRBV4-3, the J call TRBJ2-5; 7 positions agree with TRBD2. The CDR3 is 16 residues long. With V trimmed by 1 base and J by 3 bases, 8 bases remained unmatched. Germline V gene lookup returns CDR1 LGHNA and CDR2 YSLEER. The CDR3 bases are TGCGCCAGCAGCCAAGGATTGTGGGGGGGAGAAGAGACCCAGTACTTC. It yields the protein CASSQGLWGGEETQYF.

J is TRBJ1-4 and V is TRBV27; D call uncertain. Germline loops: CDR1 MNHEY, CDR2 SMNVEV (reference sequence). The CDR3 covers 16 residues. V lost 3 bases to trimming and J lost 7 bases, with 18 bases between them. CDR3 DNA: TGTGCCAGCAGTTTTCTTGCGGCAGGCGGGGTTGAAAAACTGTTTTTT. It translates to CASSFLAAGGVEKLFF.

As DNA, the CDR3 is TGTGCCAGCAGTGAAAGACAGGGGCTTCATGGCTACACCTTC. This encodes CASSERQGLHGYTF. The V and J genes are TRBV6-1 and TRBJ1-2; 8 bases align to TRBD1. CDR1 is MNHNS, CDR2 SASEGT, per germline. CDR3 length: 14 amino acids. The junction had 5 bases not matched to a gene; V was cut back by 2 bases and J by 6 bases.

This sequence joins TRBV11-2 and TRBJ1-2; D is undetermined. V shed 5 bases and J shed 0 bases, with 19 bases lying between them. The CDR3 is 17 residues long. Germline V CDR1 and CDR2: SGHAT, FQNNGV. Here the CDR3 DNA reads TGTGCCAGCAGCATAAGTAGAGGGTTGGGGACTAACTATGGCTACACCTTC. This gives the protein CASSISRGLGTNYGYTF.

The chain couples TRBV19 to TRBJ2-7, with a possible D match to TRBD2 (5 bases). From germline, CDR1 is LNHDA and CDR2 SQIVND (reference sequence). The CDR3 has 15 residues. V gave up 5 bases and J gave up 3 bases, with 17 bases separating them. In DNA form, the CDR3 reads TGTGCCAGTAGTCAACCAGCGGCAGGCCACTACGAGCAGTACTTC. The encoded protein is CASSQPAAGHYEQYF.

The CDR3: CASSLDRVVILGANVLTF. The CDR3 coding sequence is TGTGCCAGCAGCTTAGATCGGGTCGTTATTCTTGGGGCCAACGTCCTGACTTTC. The V and J genes are TRBV7-8 and TRBJ2-6; the D is unclear. V was pared by 1 base and J by 3 bases, with 16 bases between. CDR3 size: 18 residues. CDR1 is SGHVS, CDR2 FQNEAQ, per germline.

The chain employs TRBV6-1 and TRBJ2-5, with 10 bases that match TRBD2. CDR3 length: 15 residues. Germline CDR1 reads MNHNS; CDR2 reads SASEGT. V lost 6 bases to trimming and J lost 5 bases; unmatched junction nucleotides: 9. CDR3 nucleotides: TGTGCCAGCAGGAACCCGACTAGCGGGTTCGAGACCCAGTACTTC. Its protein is CASRNPTSGFETQYF.

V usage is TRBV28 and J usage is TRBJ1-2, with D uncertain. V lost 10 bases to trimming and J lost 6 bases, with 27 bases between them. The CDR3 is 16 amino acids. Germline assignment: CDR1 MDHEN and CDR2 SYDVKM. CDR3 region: CAIQSGTALLRNGYTF. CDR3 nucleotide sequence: TGTGCCATCCAGTCGGGAACAGCTCTGCTCCGGAATGGCTACACCTTC.

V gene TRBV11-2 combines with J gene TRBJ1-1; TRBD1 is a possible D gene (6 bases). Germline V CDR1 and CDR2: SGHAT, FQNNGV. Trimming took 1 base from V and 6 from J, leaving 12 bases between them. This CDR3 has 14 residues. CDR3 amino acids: CASSLVRGKAEAFF. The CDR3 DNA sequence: TGTGCCAGCAGCTTAGTAAGGGGGAAGGCTGAAGCTTTCTTT.

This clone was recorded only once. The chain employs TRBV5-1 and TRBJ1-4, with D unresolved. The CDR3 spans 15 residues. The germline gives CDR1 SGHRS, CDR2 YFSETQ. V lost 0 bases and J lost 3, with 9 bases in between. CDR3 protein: CASSLGGVANEKLFF. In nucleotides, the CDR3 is TGCGCCAGCAGCTTGGGCGGGGTAGCTAATGAAAAACTGTTTTTT.

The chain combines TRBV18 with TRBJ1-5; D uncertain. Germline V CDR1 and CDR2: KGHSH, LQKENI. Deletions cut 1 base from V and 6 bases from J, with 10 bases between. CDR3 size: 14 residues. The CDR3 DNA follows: TGTGCCAGCTCACCACAGAGAGGTAGTCAGCCCCAGCATTTT. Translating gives CASSPQRGSQPQHF.